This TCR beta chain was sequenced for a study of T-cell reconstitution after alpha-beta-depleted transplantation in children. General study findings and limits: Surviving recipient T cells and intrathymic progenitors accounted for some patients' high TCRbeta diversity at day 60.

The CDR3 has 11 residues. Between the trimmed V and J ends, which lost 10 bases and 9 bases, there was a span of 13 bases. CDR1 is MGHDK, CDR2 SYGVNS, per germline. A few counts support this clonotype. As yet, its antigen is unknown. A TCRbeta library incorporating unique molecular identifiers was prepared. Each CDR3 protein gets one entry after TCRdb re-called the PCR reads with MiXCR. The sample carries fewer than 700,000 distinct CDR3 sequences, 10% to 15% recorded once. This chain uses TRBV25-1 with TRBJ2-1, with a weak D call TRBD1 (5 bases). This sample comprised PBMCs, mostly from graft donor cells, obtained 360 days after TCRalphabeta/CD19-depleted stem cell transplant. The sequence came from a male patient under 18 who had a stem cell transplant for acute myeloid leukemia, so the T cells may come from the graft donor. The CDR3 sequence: CAIGPQGEQFF. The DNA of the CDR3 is TGTGCCATCGGACCTCAGGGTGAGCAGTTCTTC.